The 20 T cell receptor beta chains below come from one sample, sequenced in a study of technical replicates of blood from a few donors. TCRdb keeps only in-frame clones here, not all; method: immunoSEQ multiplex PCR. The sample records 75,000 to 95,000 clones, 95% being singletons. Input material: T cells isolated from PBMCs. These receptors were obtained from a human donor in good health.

CDR3: CASSGLAVLSYEQYF. The CDR3 DNA reads as TGTGCCAGCAGCGGACTAGCGGTTCTCTCCTACGAGCAGTACTTC. This chain joins TRBV2 and TRBJ2-7; 10 nucleotides match TRBD2. V was pared by 6 bases and J by 0 bases, with 5 bases of the junction left unmatched. CDR3 size: 15 residues. Germline-derived CDR1 and CDR2 are SNHLY and FYNNEI.

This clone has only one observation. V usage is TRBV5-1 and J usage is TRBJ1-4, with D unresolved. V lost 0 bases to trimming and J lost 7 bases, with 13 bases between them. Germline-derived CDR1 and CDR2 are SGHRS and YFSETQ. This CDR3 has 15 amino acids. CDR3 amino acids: CASSLESGGSEKLFF. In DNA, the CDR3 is TGCGCCAGCAGCTTGGAATCGGGTGGTAGTGAAAAACTGTTTTTT.

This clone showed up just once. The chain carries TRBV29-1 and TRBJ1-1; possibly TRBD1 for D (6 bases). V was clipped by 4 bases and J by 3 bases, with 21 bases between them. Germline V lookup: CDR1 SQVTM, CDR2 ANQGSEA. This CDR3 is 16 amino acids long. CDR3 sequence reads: CSVVWKDRRWDTEAFF. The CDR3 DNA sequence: TGCAGCGTTGTATGGAAAGACAGGCGCTGGGACACTGAAGCTTTCTTT.

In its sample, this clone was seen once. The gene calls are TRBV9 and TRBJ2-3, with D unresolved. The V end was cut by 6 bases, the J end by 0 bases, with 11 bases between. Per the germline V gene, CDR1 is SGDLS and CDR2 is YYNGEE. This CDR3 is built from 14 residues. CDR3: CASTVSPSTDTQYF. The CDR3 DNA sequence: TGTGCCAGCACAGTCTCCCCAAGCACAGATACGCAGTATTTT.

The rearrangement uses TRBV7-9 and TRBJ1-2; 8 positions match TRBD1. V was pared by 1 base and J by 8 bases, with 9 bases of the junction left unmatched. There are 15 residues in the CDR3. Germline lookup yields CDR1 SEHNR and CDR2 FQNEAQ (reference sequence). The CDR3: CASSLVRRTGLGYTF. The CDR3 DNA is TGTGCCAGCAGCTTAGTCCGTCGGACAGGGTTGGGCTACACCTTC.

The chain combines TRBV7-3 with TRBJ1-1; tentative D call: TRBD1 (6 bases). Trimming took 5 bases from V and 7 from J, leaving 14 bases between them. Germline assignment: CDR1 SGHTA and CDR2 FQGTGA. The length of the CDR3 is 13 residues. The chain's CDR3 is CASSQQGYSEAFF. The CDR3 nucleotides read TGTGCCAGCAGCCAGCAGGGGTATAGTGAAGCTTTCTTT.

This CDR3 is CASSLAQGGLYNEQFF. In nucleotides, the CDR3 is TGTGCCAGCAGCTTAGCGCAGGGGGGTCTATACAATGAGCAGTTCTTC. The rearrangement uses TRBV7-9 and TRBJ2-1; weak D call: TRBD1 (7 bases). The CDR3 sequence is 16 residues long. V was cut by 0 bases and J by 4 bases, with 13 bases left in between. The germline V gene encodes CDR1 SEHNR and CDR2 FQNEAQ (reference sequence).

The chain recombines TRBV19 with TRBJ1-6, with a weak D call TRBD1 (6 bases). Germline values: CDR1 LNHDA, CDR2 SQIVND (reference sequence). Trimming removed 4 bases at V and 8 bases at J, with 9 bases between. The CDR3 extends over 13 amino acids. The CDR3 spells CASSTGQYSPLHF. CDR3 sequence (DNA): TGTGCCAGTAGTACAGGACAGTATTCACCCCTCCACTTT.

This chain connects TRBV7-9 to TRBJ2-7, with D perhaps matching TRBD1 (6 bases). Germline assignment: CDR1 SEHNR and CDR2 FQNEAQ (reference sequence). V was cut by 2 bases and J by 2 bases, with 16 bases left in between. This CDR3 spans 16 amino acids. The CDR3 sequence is CASSLRVQGEAYEQYF. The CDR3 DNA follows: TGTGCCAGCAGCTTACGAGTACAGGGCGAGGCCTACGAGCAGTACTTC.

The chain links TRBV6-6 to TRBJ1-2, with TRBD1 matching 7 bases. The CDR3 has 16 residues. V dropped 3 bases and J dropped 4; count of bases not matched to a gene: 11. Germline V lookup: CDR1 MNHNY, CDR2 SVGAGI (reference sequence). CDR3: CASSYDRQGTPYGYTF. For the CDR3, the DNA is TGTGCCAGCAGTTATGATCGACAGGGAACCCCCTATGGCTACACCTTC.

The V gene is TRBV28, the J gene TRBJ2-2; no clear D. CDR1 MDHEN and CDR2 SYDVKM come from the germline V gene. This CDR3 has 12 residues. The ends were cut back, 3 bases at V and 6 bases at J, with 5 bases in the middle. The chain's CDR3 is CASSFNSGELFF. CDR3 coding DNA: TGTGCCAGCAGTTTTAATTCCGGGGAGCTGTTTTTT.

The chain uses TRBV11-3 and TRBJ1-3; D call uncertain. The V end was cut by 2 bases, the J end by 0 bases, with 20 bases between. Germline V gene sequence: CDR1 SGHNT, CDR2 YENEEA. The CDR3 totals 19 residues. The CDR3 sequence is CASSLFPTFGASSGNTIYF. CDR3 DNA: TGTGCCAGCAGCTTATTCCCCACTTTTGGAGCGAGCTCTGGAAACACCATATATTTT. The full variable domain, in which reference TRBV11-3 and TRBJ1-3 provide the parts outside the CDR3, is EAGVVQSPRYKIIEKKQPVAFWCNPISGHNTLYWYLQNLGQGPELLIRYENEEAVDDSQLPKDRFSAERLKGVDSTLKIQPAELGDSAVYLCASSLFPTFGASSGNTIYFGEGSWLTVV.

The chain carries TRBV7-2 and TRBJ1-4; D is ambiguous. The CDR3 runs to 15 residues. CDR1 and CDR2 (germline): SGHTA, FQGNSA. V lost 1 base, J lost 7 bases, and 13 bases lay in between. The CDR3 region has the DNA TGTGCCAGCAGCTTAGTTGTAGGGAGAATTGAAAAACTGTTTTTT. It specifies CASSLVVGRIEKLFF.

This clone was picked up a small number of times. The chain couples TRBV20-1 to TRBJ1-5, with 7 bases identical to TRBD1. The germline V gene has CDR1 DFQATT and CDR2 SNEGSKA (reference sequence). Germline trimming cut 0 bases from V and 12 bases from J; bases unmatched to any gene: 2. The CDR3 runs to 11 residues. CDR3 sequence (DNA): TGCAGTGCTAGAGAGGACAGGAGCCAGCATTTT. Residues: CSAREDRSQHF.

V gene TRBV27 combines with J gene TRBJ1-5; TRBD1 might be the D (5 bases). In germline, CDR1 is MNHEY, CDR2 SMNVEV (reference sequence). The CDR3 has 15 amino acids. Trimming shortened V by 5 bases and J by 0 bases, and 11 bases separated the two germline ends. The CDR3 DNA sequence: TGTGCCAGCAGTAAGACAGCTTCTAGCAATCAGCCCCAGCATTTT. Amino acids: CASSKTASSNQPQHF.

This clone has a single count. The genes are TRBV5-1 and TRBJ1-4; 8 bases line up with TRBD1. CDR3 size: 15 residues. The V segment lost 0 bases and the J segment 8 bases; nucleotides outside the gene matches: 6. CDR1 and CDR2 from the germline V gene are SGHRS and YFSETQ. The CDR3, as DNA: TGCGCCAGCAGCTTGGGGTCAGGGGGCGACGAAAAACTGTTTTTT. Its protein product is CASSLGSGGDEKLFF.

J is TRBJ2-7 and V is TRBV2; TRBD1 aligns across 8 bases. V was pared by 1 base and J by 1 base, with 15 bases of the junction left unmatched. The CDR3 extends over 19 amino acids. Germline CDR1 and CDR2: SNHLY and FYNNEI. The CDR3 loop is CASSEEAGQVASRSYEQYF. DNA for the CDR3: TGTGCCAGCAGTGAAGAGGCGGGACAGGTTGCTTCACGATCCTACGAGCAGTACTTC. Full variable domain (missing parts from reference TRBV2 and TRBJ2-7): EPEVTQTPSHQVTQMGQEVILRCVPISNHLYFYWYRQILGQKVEFLVSFYNNEISEKSEIFDDQFSVERPDGSNFTLKIRSTKLEDSAMYFCASSEEAGQVASRSYEQYFGPGTRLTVT.

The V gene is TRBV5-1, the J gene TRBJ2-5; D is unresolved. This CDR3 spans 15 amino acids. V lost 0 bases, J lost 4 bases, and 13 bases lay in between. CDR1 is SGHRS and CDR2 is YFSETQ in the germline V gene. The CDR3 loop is CASSLASYQAETQYF. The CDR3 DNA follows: TGCGCCAGCAGCTTGGCCTCCTACCAGGCAGAGACCCAGTACTTC.

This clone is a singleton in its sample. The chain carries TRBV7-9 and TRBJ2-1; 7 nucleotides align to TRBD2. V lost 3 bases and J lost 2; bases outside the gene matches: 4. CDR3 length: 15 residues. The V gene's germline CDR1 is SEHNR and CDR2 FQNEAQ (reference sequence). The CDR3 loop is CASSFEGGAYNEQFF. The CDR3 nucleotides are TGTGCCAGCAGCTTCGAGGGAGGGGCCTACAATGAGCAGTTCTTC.

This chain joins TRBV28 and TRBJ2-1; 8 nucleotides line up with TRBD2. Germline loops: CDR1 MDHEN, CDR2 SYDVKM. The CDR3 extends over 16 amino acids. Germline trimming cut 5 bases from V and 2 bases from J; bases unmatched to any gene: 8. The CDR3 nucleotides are TGTGCCAGCAGTCCATTGCAGCGGGAGACCTACAATGAGCAGTTCTTC. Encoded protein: CASSPLQRETYNEQFF.